In its sample, the clone carrying this T cell receptor beta chain was seen once. The CDR3 runs 15 residues. V lost 5 bases to trimming and J lost 1 base; unmatched junction nucleotides: 6. Per the germline V gene, CDR1 is MNHEY and CDR2 is SMNVEV (reference sequence). In the authors' methods: From reference gene primer amplification, estimates of nucleated cell counts were derived. The repertoire was sequenced with immunoSEQ multiplex PCR; TCRdb's copy has only in-frame clones and lacks some. V and J calls and clone size are given by that table; D and trimming were obtained from the DNA. The data contain about 410,000 clones, 89% of them singletons. These data are taken from a study of blood T cell repertoires in COVID-19. Study at large: Material from acute and convalescent COVID-19 was sourced from the United States, Italy and Spain. Sample material is recorded as cDNA or gDNA derived from T cells, B-cell-depleted T cells, or PBMCs.

The sequenced sample was peripheral blood. The genes are TRBV27 and TRBJ1-1; 8 nucleotides match TRBD1. This receptor was taken from a middle-aged woman with COVID-19, enrolled during active disease. The CDR3 sequence is CASSIAGGSNTEAFF. DNA of the CDR3: TGTGCCAGCAGTATAGCAGGGGGCTCGAACACTGAAGCTTTCTTT.